This is a list of T cell receptor beta chains from one sample in a study of spatial heterogeneity in lung cancer. TCRdb passed the 5' RACE reads through MiXCR, listing each CDR3 protein once. The repertoire holds approximately 27,000 distinct CDR3 sequences, under 7% seen once, with 22% in the top ten. The sequencing used PBMCs, collected at follow-up. These receptors were taken from a male donor with early-stage non-small cell lung cancer. CDR3s include the opening cysteine and the closing phenylalanine or tryptophan. D genes are given only for firm matches. Clone size appears in some rows only: once, few, many, or a class for an expanded clone.

>TRBJ2-1|TRBV5-1|15|many|-
CASRYTGTSTNEQFF
TGCGCCAGCAGGTATACCGGGACGTCTACTAATGAGCAGTTCTTC
>TRBJ2-3|TRBV9|16|many|-
CASSGRQSLRTDTQYF
TGTGCCAGCAGCGGCCGACAATCCCTTAGGACAGATACGCAGTATTTT
>TRBJ1-5|TRBV6-5|13|many|-
CASSYREGQPQHF
TGTGCCAGCAGTTACAGGGAAGGTCAGCCCCAGCATTTT
>TRBJ2-2|TRBV6-2/TRBV6-3|14|few|-
CASSYPSPSGELFF
TGTGCCAGCAGTTACCCTAGCCCATCCGGGGAGCTGTTTTTT
>TRBJ1-4|TRBV4-3|14|many|TRBD1
CASSQGHRGEKLFF
TGCGCCAGCAGCCAAGGTCACAGGGGTGAAAAACTGTTTTTT
>TRBJ1-5|TRBV29-1|12|many|TRBD1
CSGGQGKQPQHF
TGCAGCGGGGGACAGGGAAAACAGCCCCAGCATTTT
>TRBJ1-1|TRBV30|12|few|-
CAWSTQGAEAFF
TGTGCCTGGAGCACACAGGGCGCTGAAGCTTTCTTT
>TRBJ2-3|TRBV29-1|11|many|-
CSVGHIDTQYF
TGCAGCGTTGGCCATATCGATACGCAGTATTTT
>TRBJ2-7|TRBV2|14|many|TRBD1
CASRVGTGSYEQYF
TGTGCCAGCAGGGTCGGGACAGGGTCCTACGAGCAGTACTTC
>TRBJ1-1|TRBV29-1|12|many|-
CSVEGGYTEAFF
TGCAGCGTTGAGGGGGGATACACTGAAGCTTTCTTT
>TRBJ2-3|TRBV7-2|14|-|-
CASSSYVGSDTQYF
TGTGCCAGCAGCTCTTATGTAGGGTCAGATACGCAGTATTTT
>TRBJ1-2|TRBV29-1|12|many|-
CSVEPVPYGYTF
TGCAGCGTTGAACCAGTACCCTATGGCTACACCTTC
>TRBJ1-1|TRBV7-3|14|many|-
CASTESTLSKEAFF
TGTGCCAGCACCGAATCGACATTATCAAAGGAAGCTTTCTTT
>TRBJ2-5|TRBV3-1|16|many|TRBD2
CASSPSGTSGKETQYF
TGTGCCAGCAGCCCGTCCGGGACTAGCGGGAAAGAGACCCAGTACTTC
>TRBJ2-5|TRBV7-2|14|few|-
CASSLDWGRETQYF
TGTGCCAGCAGCTTAGACTGGGGACGAGAGACCCAGTACTTC
>TRBJ2-5|TRBV7-9|14|many|TRBD1
CASSLGQAVGTQYF
TGTGCCAGCAGCTTGGGACAGGCGGTCGGGACCCAGTACTTC
>TRBJ2-1|TRBV12-3/TRBV12-4|16|-|TRBD2
CASSSLAGGTYNEQFF
TGTGCCAGCAGTTCGCTAGCGGGGGGGACCTACAATGAGCAGTTCTTC
>TRBJ1-4|TRBV29-1|13|many|-
CSAATQGGEKLFF
TGCAGCGCTGCGACTCAAGGGGGTGAAAAACTGTTTTTT
>TRBJ1-5|TRBV19|14|-|TRBD1
CASRDRGLNQPQHF
TGTGCCAGCCGGGACAGGGGGCTCAATCAGCCCCAGCATTTT
>TRBJ2-3|TRBV19|13|many|-
CASSSQSADTQYF
TGTGCCAGTAGTAGCCAGAGTGCAGATACGCAGTATTTT
>TRBJ1-1|TRBV7-2|15|many|-
CASSLVADSFTEAFF
TGTGCCAGCAGCTTAGTGGCAGATAGTTTCACTGAAGCTTTCTTT
>TRBJ2-5|TRBV5-1|15|many|TRBD1
CASSWRTGGEETQYF
TGCGCCAGCAGCTGGAGGACAGGGGGGGAAGAGACCCAGTACTTC
>TRBJ2-3|TRBV9|13|many|-
CASNQVLTDTQYF
TGTGCCAGCAACCAGGTACTCACAGATACGCAGTATTTT
>TRBJ2-3|TRBV3-1|15|many|TRBD2
CASSLGLDITDTQYF
TGTGCCAGCAGCCTGGGACTAGACATCACAGATACGCAGTATTTT
>TRBJ1-1|TRBV20-1|13|many|-
CSARSDRASEAFF
TGCAGTGCTAGATCCGACAGAGCCTCTGAAGCTTTCTTT
>TRBJ2-1|TRBV30|14|many|-
CAWSEGLAYNEQFF
TGTGCCTGGAGTGAAGGGTTAGCCTACAATGAGCAGTTCTTC
>TRBJ1-6|TRBV5-1|15|many|TRBD1
CASSFLDRDGSPLHF
TGCGCCAGCAGCTTTCTAGACAGGGACGGCTCACCCCTCCACTTT
>TRBJ1-1|TRBV20-1|14|few|-
CSARASRTNTEAFF
TGCAGTGCTAGAGCCTCTAGGACGAACACTGAAGCTTTCTTT
>TRBJ1-2|TRBV7-9|14|many|-
CASSFGSPNYGYTF
TGTGCCAGCAGCTTCGGCAGCCCTAACTATGGCTACACCTTC
>TRBJ2-1|TRBV7-2|15|many|TRBD1
CASSLGQATYNEQFF
TGTGCCAGCAGCCTGGGACAGGCCACCTACAATGAGCAGTTCTTC
>TRBJ1-1|TRBV10-3|14|many|TRBD1
CAISVGQGSPEAFF
TGTGCCATCAGTGTCGGACAGGGGTCCCCTGAAGCTTTCTTT
>TRBJ1-2|TRBV20-1|13|few|-
CSASSPDGYGYTF
TGCAGTGCTAGTTCGCCAGACGGCTATGGCTACACCTTC
>TRBJ1-2|TRBV29-1|14|many|TRBD1
CSVSGTVFNYGYTF
TGCAGCGTTTCCGGGACAGTCTTTAACTATGGCTACACCTTC
>TRBJ2-3|TRBV5-1|11|many|-
CASSFENTQYF
TGCGCCAGCAGCTTCGAGAATACGCAGTATTTT
>TRBJ1-5|TRBV7-9|12|-|-
CASSYVGQPQHF
TGTGCCAGCAGCTACGTTGGCCAGCCCCAGCATTTT
>TRBJ1-1|TRBV7-2|14|many|-
CASSLRTQNTEAFF
TGTGCCAGCAGCTTGAGGACTCAGAACACTGAAGCTTTCTTT
>TRBJ2-3|TRBV20-1|18|few|TRBD2
CSVKLGLAGALSTDTQYF
TGCAGTGTTAAACTCGGACTAGCGGGAGCCCTTAGCACAGATACGCAGTATTTT
>TRBJ1-4|TRBV10-3|15|few|-
CAISEFGGPGEKLFF
TGTGCCATCAGTGAGTTTGGGGGGCCAGGTGAAAAACTGTTTTTT